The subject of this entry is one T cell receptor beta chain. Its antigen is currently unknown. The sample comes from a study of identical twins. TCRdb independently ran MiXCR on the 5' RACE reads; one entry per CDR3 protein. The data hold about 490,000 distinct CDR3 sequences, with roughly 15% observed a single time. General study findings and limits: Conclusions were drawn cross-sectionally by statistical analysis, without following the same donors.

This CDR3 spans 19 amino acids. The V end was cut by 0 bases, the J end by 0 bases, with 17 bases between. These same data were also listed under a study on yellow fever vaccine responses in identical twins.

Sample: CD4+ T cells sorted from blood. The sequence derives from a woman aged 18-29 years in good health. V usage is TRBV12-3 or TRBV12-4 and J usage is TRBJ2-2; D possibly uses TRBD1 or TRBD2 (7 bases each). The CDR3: CASSLALHRGLSNTGELFF. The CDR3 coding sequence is TGTGCCAGCAGTTTAGCCCTACACAGGGGACTATCGAACACCGGGGAGCTGTTTTTT.